The 10 T cell receptor beta chains reported below all come from one sample, sequenced in a study of blood T cell repertoires in COVID-19. Method: immunoSEQ multiplex PCR; TCRdb's copy keeps in-frame clones and lacks some. Of 200,000 to 250,000 clones in the sample, roughly 87% were seen once. The sample comprised peripheral blood. The source is a woman younger than 30 who had recovered from COVID-19.

The chain recombines TRBV3-1 (or the pseudogene TRBV3-2) with TRBJ1-2, with D tentatively TRBD1 (5 bases). The CDR3 is 12 residues long. Germline lookup yields CDR1 LGHDT and CDR2 YNNKEL (reference sequence). V was clipped by 6 bases and J by 2 bases, with 7 bases between them. CDR3 coding DNA: TGTGCCAGCAGGGACATGAACTATGGCTACACCTTC. Its translation is CASRDMNYGYTF.

This clone was seen a few times. The chain combines TRBV7-2 with TRBJ1-5; 7 bases align to TRBD1. The CDR3 is made up of 15 amino acids. Trimming took 1 base from V and 5 from J; bases not matched to a gene: 5. CDR1 and CDR2 (germline): SGHTA, FQGNSA. CDR3 in DNA: TGTGCCAGCAGCTTAGACAGGGGCCCCCATCAGCCCCAGCATTTT. This encodes CASSLDRGPHQPQHF.

The rearrangement uses TRBV7-3 and TRBJ2-2; TRBD2 might be the D (6 bases). V was cut by 5 bases and J by 1 base, with 11 bases left in between. This CDR3 contains 15 residues. The V gene's germline CDR1 is SGHTA and CDR2 FQGTGA. The CDR3 DNA reads TGTGCCAGCAGCCCGGGACTCATGAACACCGGGGAGCTGTTTTTT. Translating it yields CASSPGLMNTGELFF.

V is TRBV5-4 and J is TRBJ1-1, with a weak D call TRBD1 (6 bases). The V end was cut by 3 bases, the J end by 6 bases, with 6 bases between. The CDR3 totals 11 residues. Germline CDR1 and CDR2: SGHNT and YYREEE (reference sequence). Here the CDR3 DNA reads TGTGCCAGCAGCTGGGGGCCTGAAGCTTTCTTT. Protein: CASSWGPEAFF.

V is TRBV30 and J is TRBJ2-7, with D tentatively TRBD2 (6 bases). Per the germline V gene, CDR1 is GTSNPN and CDR2 is SVGIG (reference sequence). CDR3 size: 14 residues. With 4 bases removed from V and 5 bases from J, the gap between germline ends came to 18 bases. CDR3 sequence: CAWIGGLSIHEQYF. The DNA for the CDR3 is TGTGCCTGGATTGGAGGGCTCAGTATCCACGAGCAGTACTTC.

This clone was picked up one time. The chain recombines TRBV19 with TRBJ2-1, with D possibly TRBD2 on 5 matching bases. CDR1 and CDR2 from the germline V gene are LNHDA and SQIVND (reference sequence). V lost 8 bases and J lost 0, with 8 bases in between. The CDR3 runs 13 residues. The CDR3 spells CASATSSYNEQFF. The DNA for the CDR3 is TGTGCCAGTGCTACTAGCTCCTACAATGAGCAGTTCTTC.

The CDR3 DNA reads TGTGCCAGCAGCTTGGCCGGGACAGCCAGGGGAATGAACACTGAAGCTTTCTTT. This sequence encodes CASSLAGTARGMNTEAFF. The V gene is TRBV5-6, the J gene TRBJ1-1; 7 bases fit TRBD1. The germline V gene encodes CDR1 SGHDT and CDR2 YYEEEE. The J segment lost 0 bases and the V segment lost 0 bases, leaving 11 bases of the junction unmatched. The CDR3 is 18 amino acids.

V usage is TRBV19 and J usage is TRBJ2-3; maybe TRBD2 (5 bases). V dropped 1 base and J dropped 1 base, with 9 bases sitting between them. CDR1 and CDR2 from the germline V gene are LNHDA and SQIVND (reference sequence). CDR3 size: 15 residues. The CDR3 DNA sequence: TGTGCCAGTAGTATAGGGAGGTTTCGCACAGATACGCAGTATTTT. It specifies CASSIGRFRTDTQYF.

The chain joins TRBV4-1 to TRBJ2-1; D uncertain. The length of the CDR3 is 17 residues. Deletions cut 3 bases from V and 3 bases from J, with 18 bases between. Germline V gene data show CDR1 as MGHRA and CDR2 as YSYEKL. This CDR3 reads CASSHVMAVAFYNEQFF. CDR3 DNA: TGCGCCAGCAGCCATGTAATGGCGGTGGCCTTCTACAATGAGCAGTTCTTC.

The V and J genes are TRBV23-1 and TRBJ1-3; unclear D gene. TRBV23-1 is an open reading frame, and its role is uncertain. V lost 0 bases and J lost 4, with 10 bases in between. The CDR3 runs 15 residues. As DNA, the CDR3 is TGCGCCAGCAGTCAATCGAACATTCCGGGAAACACCATATATTTT. Translation: CASSQSNIPGNTIYF.